This T cell receptor beta chain came from a study of T cells in narcolepsy. Study conclusions and caveats: Autoreactive clone sequences were missing from some blood memory CD4+ repertoires. Autoreactive HCRT-specific and TRIB2-specific clonotypes were marked in same-patient CSF-versus-blood CD4+ comparisons. Blood of same and different patients, but not healthy controls, reportedly held recurring autoreactive clonotypes.

With respect to this clone: The antigen is unknown.

Here immunoSEQ multiplex PCR was the method, and the copy in TCRdb shows in-frame clones only, minus some. The sample has 26,000 or so clones, 75% to 85% seen once. CDR1 and CDR2 from the germline V gene are WNHNN and SYGVQD (reference sequence). CDR3 length equals 13 residues. The V and J ends lost 0 bases and 14 bases respectively, with 14 bases between them. Sequencing was carried out using CD45RA- memory CD4+ T cells from PBMCs. The origin of this receptor is a human donor with narcolepsy. The chain recombines TRBV10-1 with TRBJ2-1; weak D call: TRBD1 (6 bases). The chain's CDR3 is CASSESGGGDKFF. DNA of the CDR3: TGCGCCAGCAGTGAGTCTGGTGGGGGCGATAAGTTCTTC.